The 10 T cell receptor beta chains listed next were all sequenced from one sample in a study of T cells in Graves' hyperthyroidism and ophthalmopathy. There were TCR beta CDR3 regions amplified from RNA transcripts. First-round RT-PCR of the TCR CDR3 relied on the HTBI primer set. MiXCR was run by TCRdb on the multiplex PCR reads, yielding one entry per CDR3 protein. The table records about 420,000 distinct CDR3 sequences, around 16% of them present only once. The source material was blood. Receptors were obtained from a young woman with Graves' hyperthyroidism.

This clonotype was detected many times. V and J are TRBV11-2 and TRBJ2-1; D is possibly TRBD2 (6 bases). The CDR3 is 14 amino acids. CDR1 is SGHAT, CDR2 FQNNGV, per germline. V was clipped by 6 bases and J by 6 bases, with 15 bases between them. The CDR3 sequence: CASSESGSSNEQFF. In DNA form, the CDR3 reads TGTGCCAGCAGTGAGAGCGGGTCTAGCAATGAGCAGTTCTTC.

In this sample, this clonotype turned up many times. The chain recombines TRBV2 with TRBJ2-2; D not resolved. Trimming left V 6 bases short and J 5 bases short, with 13 bases between. The germline V gene has CDR1 SNHLY and CDR2 FYNNEI. This CDR3 contains 14 residues. Here the CDR3 reads CASRTVSSTGELFF. The CDR3 DNA sequence: TGTGCCAGCAGAACAGTTTCATCTACCGGGGAGCTGTTTTTT.

This clonotype was observed at least ten times. This sequence joins TRBV6-1 and TRBJ2-5; D is uncertain. Trimming cost V 6 bases and J 3 bases, with 5 bases left between them. The CDR3 spans 11 residues. Germline CDR1 MNHNS, CDR2 SASEGT. Here the CDR3 reads CASRTKETQYF. CDR3 nucleotide sequence: TGTGCCAGCAGAACGAAAGAGACCCAGTACTTC.

The chain recombines TRBV4-1 with TRBJ2-3; a weak D match, TRBD1 (6 bases). Trimming left V 0 bases short and J 7 bases short, with 23 bases between. The CDR3 sequence is 18 residues long. Germline V lookup: CDR1 MGHRA, CDR2 YSYEKL. CDR3 nucleotide sequence: TGCGCCAGCAGCCAAGACGTCCCCGGGACACCGGTTGGGAATACGCAGTATTTT. This translates into CASSQDVPGTPVGNTQYF.

This clonotype was seen repeatedly, ten times or more. The chain couples TRBV6-1 to TRBJ2-6; 11 positions match TRBD1. J gave up 0 bases and V 5 bases, and 3 bases lay outside the gene matches. Germline V gene data show CDR1 as MNHNS and CDR2 as SASEGT. There are 17 residues in the CDR3. CDR3 nucleotide sequence: TGTGCCAGCAGTTATGGGACAGGGGGCTCTGGGGCCAACGTCCTGACTTTC. Protein product: CASSYGTGGSGANVLTF.

V usage is TRBV6-5 and J usage is TRBJ2-1, with no clear D. The CDR3 is made up of 14 amino acids. V was pared by 2 bases and J by 6 bases, with 11 bases between. The germline gives CDR1 MNHEY, CDR2 SVGAGI. The CDR3 region has the DNA TGTGCCAGCAGTTACATTCGGGCTACCAATGAGCAGTTCTTC. Amino acid sequence: CASSYIRATNEQFF.

This clonotype was observed at least ten times. The chain uses TRBV6-1 and TRBJ1-1; 8 bases are a match to TRBD1. Looked up from germline, CDR1 is MNHNS and CDR2 is SASEGT. V dropped 4 bases and J dropped 6; count of bases not matched to a gene: 4. The CDR3 is 13 residues long. The CDR3 region has the DNA TGTGCCAGCAGTGCGGGACAGGACTCTGAAGCTTTCTTT. Residues: CASSAGQDSEAFF.

This clonotype was recorded once. CDR3 in amino acids: CSAHPHRLAGGETQYF. In DNA, the CDR3 is TGCAGTGCACATCCCCACAGACTAGCGGGGGGGGAGACCCAGTACTTC. The chain combines TRBV20-1 with TRBJ2-5; 14 nucleotides match TRBD2. This CDR3 has 16 residues. The germline V gene encodes CDR1 DFQATT and CDR2 SNEGSKA (reference sequence). V gave up 6 bases and J gave up 5 bases; unmatched junction bases: 11.

The DNA of the CDR3 is TGCGCCAGCGGGGCCATGGCAGGGGGGTACAATGAGCAGTTCTTC. Protein: CASGAMAGGYNEQFF. This chain links TRBV5-1 with TRBJ2-1, with D possibly TRBD1 on 7 matching bases. Germline V CDR1 and CDR2: SGHRS, YFSETQ. The V and J ends lost 7 bases and 4 bases respectively, with 18 bases between them. The CDR3 sequence is 15 residues long. The full variable domain, with the rest looked up from reference TRBV5-1 and TRBJ2-1, is KAGVTQTPRYLIKTRGQQVTLSCSPISGHRSVSWYQQTPGQGLQFLFEYFSETQRNKGNFPGRFSGRQFSNSRSEMNVSTLELGDSALYLCASGAMAGGYNEQFFGPGTRLTVL.

The rearrangement links TRBV29-1 to TRBJ2-7, with TRBD2 identical over 9 bases. Germline CDR1 and CDR2: SQVTM and ANQGSEA. There are 12 residues in the CDR3. J was trimmed by 9 bases and V by 2 bases; bases with no gene match: 5. The chain's CDR3 is CSVEFLAGRQYF. DNA for the CDR3: TGCAGCGTTGAATTTCTAGCGGGGAGGCAGTACTTC.